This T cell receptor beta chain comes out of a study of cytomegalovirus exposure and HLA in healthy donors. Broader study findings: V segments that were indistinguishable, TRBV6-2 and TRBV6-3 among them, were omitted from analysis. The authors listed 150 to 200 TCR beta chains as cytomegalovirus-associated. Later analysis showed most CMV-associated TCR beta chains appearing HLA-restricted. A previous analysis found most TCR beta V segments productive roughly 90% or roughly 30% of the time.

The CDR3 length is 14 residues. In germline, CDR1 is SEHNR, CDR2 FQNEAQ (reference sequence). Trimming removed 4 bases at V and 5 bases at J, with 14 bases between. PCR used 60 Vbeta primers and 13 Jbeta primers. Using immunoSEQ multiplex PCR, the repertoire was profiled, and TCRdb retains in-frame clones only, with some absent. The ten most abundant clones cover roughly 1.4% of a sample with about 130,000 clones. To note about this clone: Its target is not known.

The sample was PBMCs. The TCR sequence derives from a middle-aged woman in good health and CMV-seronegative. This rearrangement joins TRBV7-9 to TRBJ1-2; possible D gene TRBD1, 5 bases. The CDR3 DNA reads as TGTGCCAGCAGCTCGTTTCAGGGTCCTTATGGCTACACCTTC. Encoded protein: CASSSFQGPYGYTF.